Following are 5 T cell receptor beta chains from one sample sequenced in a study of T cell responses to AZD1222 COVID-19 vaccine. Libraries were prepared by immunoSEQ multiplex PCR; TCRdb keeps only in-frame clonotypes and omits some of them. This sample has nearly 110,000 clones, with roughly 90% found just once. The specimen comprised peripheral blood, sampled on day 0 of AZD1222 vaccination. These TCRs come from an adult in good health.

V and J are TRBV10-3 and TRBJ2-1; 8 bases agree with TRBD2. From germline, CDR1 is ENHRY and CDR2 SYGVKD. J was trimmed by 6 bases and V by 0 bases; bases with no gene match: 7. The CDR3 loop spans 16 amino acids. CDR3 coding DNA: TGTGCCATCAGTGAGTCTAGGGCGGGAGGAGGCAATGAGCAGTTCTTC. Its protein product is CAISESRAGGGNEQFF.

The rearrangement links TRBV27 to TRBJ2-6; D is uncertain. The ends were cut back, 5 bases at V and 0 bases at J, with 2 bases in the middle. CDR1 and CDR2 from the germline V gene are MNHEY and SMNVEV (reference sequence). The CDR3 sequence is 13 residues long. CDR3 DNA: TGTGCCAGCAGTGGCTCTGGGGCCAACGTCCTGACTTTC. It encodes CASSGSGANVLTF.

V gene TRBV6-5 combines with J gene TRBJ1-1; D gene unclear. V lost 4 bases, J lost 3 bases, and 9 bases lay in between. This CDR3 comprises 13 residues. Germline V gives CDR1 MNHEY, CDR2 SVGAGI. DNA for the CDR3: TGTGCCAGCAGTTGGACCCGGGACACTGAAGCTTTCTTT. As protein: CASSWTRDTEAFF.

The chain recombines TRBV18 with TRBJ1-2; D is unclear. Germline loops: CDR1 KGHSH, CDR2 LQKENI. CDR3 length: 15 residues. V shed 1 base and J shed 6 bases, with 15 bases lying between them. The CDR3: CASSPRPRTDDGYTF. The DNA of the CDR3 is TGTGCCAGCTCACCACGACCTCGGACGGATGATGGCTACACCTTC.

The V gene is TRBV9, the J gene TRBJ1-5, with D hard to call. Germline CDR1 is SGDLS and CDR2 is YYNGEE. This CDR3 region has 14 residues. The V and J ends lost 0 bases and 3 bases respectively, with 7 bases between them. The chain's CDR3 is CASSVDLFNQPQHF. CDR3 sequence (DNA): TGTGCCAGCAGCGTAGACCTGTTCAATCAGCCCCAGCATTTT.